Following are 23 T cell receptor beta chains from one sample sequenced in a study of blood T cell repertoires in COVID-19. Libraries were prepared by immunoSEQ multiplex PCR; TCRdb keeps only in-frame clonotypes and omits some of them. This sample carries fewer than 350,000 clones, about 88% of them seen once, and the ten largest clones take around a tenth. Sequencing input: PBMCs or T cells enriched from blood (not recorded which). The receptor set was obtained from a woman aged 40 to 50 who had recovered from COVID-19.

J is TRBJ2-1 and V is TRBV4-2; 10 bases agree with TRBD2. The V and J ends lost 1 base and 4 bases, in that order; junction bases with no gene match: 13. This CDR3 is 19 amino acids long. In germline, CDR1 is LGHNA, CDR2 YNFKEQ. CDR3 in DNA: TGTGCCAGCAGCCAAGCTTCGGCCATAAGCGGGGGGGTATACAATGAGCAGTTCTTC. Its protein product is CASSQASAISGGVYNEQFF.

This clone turned up a few times. The chain has TRBV9 and TRBJ1-1; 7 bases agree with TRBD1. V was pared by 4 bases and J by 1 base, with 10 bases of the junction left unmatched. The CDR3 has 16 residues. CDR1 and CDR2 from the germline V gene are SGDLS and YYNGEE. The CDR3 loop reads CASSPQGGAGNTEAFF. CDR3 in DNA: TGTGCCAGCAGCCCCCAAGGGGGCGCGGGGAACACTGAAGCTTTCTTT.

This chain joins TRBV5-8 and TRBJ2-2; 11 nucleotides line up with TRBD1. Germline trimming cut 0 bases from V and 6 bases from J; bases unmatched to any gene: 10. Germline values: CDR1 SGHTS, CDR2 YDEGEE. The CDR3 consists of 18 residues. This CDR3 is CASSLAGQGAIVAGELFF. The CDR3 bases are TGTGCCAGCAGCTTGGCTGGACAGGGGGCGATAGTGGCCGGGGAGCTGTTTTTT.

This clone turned up a few times. V gene TRBV27 combines with J gene TRBJ2-7; TRBD2 matches at 11 bases. Trimming at V came to 2 bases and at J to 4 bases, leaving 10 bases not matched to a gene. CDR1 and CDR2 from the germline V gene are MNHEY and SMNVEV (reference sequence). There are 17 residues in the CDR3. The CDR3 protein is CASSLTSGGDNRYEQYF. CDR3 in DNA: TGTGCCAGCAGTTTAACTAGCGGGGGAGATAACCGGTACGAGCAGTACTTC.

J is TRBJ1-2 and V is TRBV14; D gene unclear. V lost 4 bases to trimming and J lost 2 bases, with 14 bases between them. Germline V gene lookup returns CDR1 SGHDN and CDR2 FVKESK. The CDR3 spans 15 residues. DNA of the CDR3: TGTGCCAGCAGCCCAGAGGGCATCACAAACTATGGCTACACCTTC. It yields the protein CASSPEGITNYGYTF.

The chain couples TRBV3-1 (or the pseudogene TRBV3-2) to TRBJ2-7, with D possibly TRBD1 on 5 matching bases. CDR1 is LGHDT, CDR2 YNNKEL, per germline (reference sequence). The V end was cut by 1 base, the J end by 2 bases, with 9 bases between. The CDR3 is 14 residues long. The CDR3 reads CASSQAAGTYEQYF. Written as DNA, the CDR3 is TGTGCCAGCAGCCAAGCCGCAGGGACCTACGAGCAGTACTTC.

The chain employs TRBV29-1 and TRBJ2-7, with D tentatively TRBD1 (6 bases). The length of the CDR3 is 13 residues. Trimming cost V 3 bases and J 0 bases, with 9 bases left between them. The V gene's germline CDR1 is SQVTM and CDR2 ANQGSEA. CDR3 protein: CSVDWDNSYEQYF. The CDR3 DNA sequence: TGCAGCGTTGATTGGGACAACTCCTACGAGCAGTACTTC.

V is TRBV5-6 and J is TRBJ1-3; D possibly corresponds to TRBD1 (5 bases). The V gene lost 3 bases and the J gene lost 4 bases, with 17 bases spanning the gap. The CDR3 has 16 residues. CDR1 is SGHDT, CDR2 YYEEEE, per germline. DNA for the CDR3: TGTGCCAGCAGCTCCCGGGGGGGTTACTCCGGAAACACCATATATTTT. It yields the protein CASSSRGGYSGNTIYF.

The V gene is TRBV4-3, the J gene TRBJ1-4; possible D gene TRBD1, 5 bases. CDR1 and CDR2 (germline): LGHNA, YSLEER. The CDR3 is 16 amino acids. The ends were cut back, 0 bases at V and 7 bases at J, with 15 bases in the middle. The CDR3 is CASSQDYQGGSEKLFF. Written as DNA, the CDR3 is TGCGCCAGCAGCCAAGATTATCAGGGCGGCAGTGAAAAACTGTTTTTT.

This chain joins TRBV5-6 and TRBJ2-1, with 9 bases aligning to TRBD2. V shed 4 bases and J 10 bases; nucleotides not matched to a gene: 6. The length of the CDR3 is 13 residues. CDR1 and CDR2 from the germline V gene are SGHDT and YYEEEE. The chain's CDR3 is CASSQAGGGEQFF. In DNA, the CDR3 is TGTGCCAGCAGCCAAGCGGGAGGAGGCGAGCAGTTCTTC.

This clone showed up just a few times. The chain carries TRBV5-1 and TRBJ1-2; 9 bases fit TRBD1. The CDR3 consists of 15 residues. V was clipped by 7 bases and J by 2 bases; unmatched bases: 9. CDR1 is SGHRS and CDR2 is YFSETQ in the germline V gene. This CDR3 reads CASGIRTGDNYGYTF. The CDR3 coding sequence is TGCGCCAGCGGAATACGGACAGGGGACAACTATGGCTACACCTTC.

The chain employs TRBV30 and TRBJ1-1; 10 bases agree with TRBD1. Germline CDR1 is GTSNPN and CDR2 is SVGIG (reference sequence). The CDR3 contains 15 residues. The V and J ends lost 5 bases and 7 bases, in that order; junction bases with no gene match: 13. CDR3: CAWDRQGAGYGEAFF. The CDR3 bases are TGTGCCTGGGACCGACAGGGGGCAGGCTACGGTGAAGCTTTCTTT.

The chain uses TRBV12-3 or TRBV12-4 and TRBJ2-5, with D tentatively TRBD1 (5 bases). CDR3 size: 13 residues. V was clipped by 5 bases and J by 4 bases, with 11 bases between them. As DNA, the CDR3 is TGTGCCAGCAGTCACCCAGGGCGAGAGACCCAGTACTTC. This sequence encodes CASSHPGRETQYF.

This clone was seen only once. The chain couples TRBV12-3 or TRBV12-4 to TRBJ1-2; D call uncertain. CDR3 size: 12 residues. Trimming took off 3 bases at V and 7 bases at J, with 9 bases between the two ends. In DNA form, the CDR3 reads TGTGCCAGCAGTTTCCCTCGTTTTGGCTACACCTTC. It encodes CASSFPRFGYTF.

The chain combines TRBV5-1 with TRBJ2-1; 7 positions agree with TRBD2. CDR3 length: 13 residues. The germline gives CDR1 SGHRS, CDR2 YFSETQ. Trimming removed 4 bases from V and 8 bases from J; junction bases left unmatched: 6. The CDR3 DNA is TGCGCCAGCAGCACCGGGAGGCCCTATGAGCAGTTCTTC. It encodes CASSTGRPYEQFF.

This clone has a handful of counts. The chain uses TRBV4-2 and TRBJ2-1; D might be TRBD1 or TRBD2, each matching 6 bases. Germline-derived CDR1 and CDR2 are LGHNA and YNFKEQ. The CDR3 is 16 amino acids. Trimming took off 4 bases at V and 4 bases at J, with 17 bases between the two ends. The DNA for the CDR3 is TGTGCCAGCAGCCCAGAGGGGGGTGGGACTTACAATGAGCAGTTCTTC. It yields the protein CASSPEGGGTYNEQFF.

The CDR3 region is CASPLPTDTQYF. CDR3 DNA: TGTGCCAGTCCCCTCCCGACAGATACGCAGTATTTT. The chain combines TRBV7-9 with TRBJ2-3; D gene ambiguous. The CDR3 is 12 amino acids. V lost 9 bases and J 3 bases, leaving 10 bases between the germline ends. Germline loops: CDR1 SEHNR, CDR2 FQNEAQ (reference sequence).

V usage is TRBV5-8 and J usage is TRBJ1-3; 10 nucleotides line up with TRBD1. There are 18 residues in the CDR3. V trimming: 6 bases; J trimming: 3 bases; junction bases outside the gene matches: 15. From germline, CDR1 is SGHTS and CDR2 YDEGEE. CDR3: CASKFGTGARVLGNTIYF. The CDR3 DNA reads as TGTGCCAGCAAGTTCGGGACAGGGGCGCGAGTTCTTGGAAACACCATATATTTT.

V gene TRBV27 combines with J gene TRBJ2-7; perhaps TRBD1 as D (6 bases). Trimming took off 6 bases at V and 1 base at J, with 13 bases between the two ends. CDR1 is MNHEY, CDR2 SMNVEV, per germline (reference sequence). The CDR3 totals 14 residues. The DNA for the CDR3 is TGTGCCAGCAGCCAGACAGGCCGATCCTACGAGCAGTACTTC. As protein: CASSQTGRSYEQYF.

J is TRBJ2-1 and V is TRBV6-2 or TRBV6-3; TRBD2 aligns across 11 bases. CDR1 is MNHEY, CDR2 SVGEGT, per germline. V shed 2 bases and J 1 base; nucleotides not matched to a gene: 10. The CDR3 contains 19 residues. As DNA, the CDR3 is TGTGCCAGCAGTTACAGCAGCATACTAGCGGGAGAGTCCTACAATGAGCAGTTCTTC. Translated, it gives CASSYSSILAGESYNEQFF.

The chain couples TRBV30 to TRBJ1-2, with unresolved D. The CDR3 loop spans 14 amino acids. Per the germline V gene, CDR1 is GTSNPN and CDR2 is SVGIG (reference sequence). The V end lost 4 bases, the J end lost 5 bases, and 17 bases lay between the germline ends. The CDR3 bases are TGTGCCTGGAACCTGGCCGGGATAGGGTATGGCTACACCTTC. Protein product: CAWNLAGIGYGYTF.

This clone has just one count. The chain recombines TRBV7-3 with TRBJ2-7; 7 nucleotides align to TRBD2. The germline V gene has CDR1 SGHTA and CDR2 FQGTGA. CDR3 size: 15 residues. V gave up 5 bases and J gave up 6 bases; unmatched junction bases: 13. CDR3 sequence reads: CASSPAYRGSTEQYF. In DNA form, the CDR3 reads TGTGCCAGCAGCCCCGCGTATCGCGGGAGTACCGAGCAGTACTTC.

Regarding this clone: This CDR3 is also generated by other DNA sequences in the sample. The chain recombines TRBV5-1 with TRBJ1-1; possibly TRBD1 for D (5 bases). Germline-derived CDR1 and CDR2 are SGHRS and YFSETQ. The V gene lost 3 bases and the J gene lost 5 bases, with 8 bases spanning the gap. CDR3 length: 12 amino acids. As DNA, the CDR3 is TGCGCCAGCAGCTCTCAGGGAACTGAAGCTTTCTTT. Translation: CASSSQGTEAFF.